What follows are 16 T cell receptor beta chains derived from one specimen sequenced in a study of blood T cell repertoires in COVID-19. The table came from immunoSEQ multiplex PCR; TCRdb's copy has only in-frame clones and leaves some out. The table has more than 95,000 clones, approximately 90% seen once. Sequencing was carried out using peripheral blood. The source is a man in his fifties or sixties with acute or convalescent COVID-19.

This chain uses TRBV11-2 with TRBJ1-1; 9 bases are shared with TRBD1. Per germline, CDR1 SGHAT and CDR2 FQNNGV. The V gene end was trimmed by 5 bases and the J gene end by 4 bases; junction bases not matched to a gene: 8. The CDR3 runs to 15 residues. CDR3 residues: CASSLGQGRSTEAFF. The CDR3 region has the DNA TGTGCCAGCAGCCTAGGACAGGGGAGAAGCACTGAAGCTTTCTTT.

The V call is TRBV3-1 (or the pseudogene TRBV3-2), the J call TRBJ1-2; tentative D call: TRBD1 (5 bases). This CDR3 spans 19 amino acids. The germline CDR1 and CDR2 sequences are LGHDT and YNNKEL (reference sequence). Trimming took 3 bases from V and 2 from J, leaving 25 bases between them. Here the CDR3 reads CASSHSLGLAGTFNYGYTF. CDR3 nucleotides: TGTGCCAGCAGCCACTCATTGGGCCTAGCGGGGACCTTCAACTATGGCTACACCTTC.

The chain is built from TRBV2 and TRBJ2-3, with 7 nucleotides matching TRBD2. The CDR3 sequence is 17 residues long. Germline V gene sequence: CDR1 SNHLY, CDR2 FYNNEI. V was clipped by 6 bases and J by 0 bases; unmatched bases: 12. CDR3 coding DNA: TGTGCCAGCAGAAGCCCACCTAGCGGCCCTAGCACAGATACGCAGTATTTT. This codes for CASRSPPSGPSTDTQYF.

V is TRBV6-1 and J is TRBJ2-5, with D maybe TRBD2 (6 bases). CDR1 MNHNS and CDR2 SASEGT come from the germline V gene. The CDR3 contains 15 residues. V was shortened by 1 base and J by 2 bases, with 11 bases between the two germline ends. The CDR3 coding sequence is TGTGCCAGCAGTGAAGGGGAGGCGGTGCAAGAGACCCAGTACTTC. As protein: CASSEGEAVQETQYF.

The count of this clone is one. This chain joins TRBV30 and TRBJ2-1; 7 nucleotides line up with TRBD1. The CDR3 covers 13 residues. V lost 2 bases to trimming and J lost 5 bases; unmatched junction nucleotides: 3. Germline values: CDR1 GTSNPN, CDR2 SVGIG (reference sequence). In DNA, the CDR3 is TGTGCCTGGAGTCGGGACAGAAACAATGAGCAGTTCTTC. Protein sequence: CAWSRDRNNEQFF.

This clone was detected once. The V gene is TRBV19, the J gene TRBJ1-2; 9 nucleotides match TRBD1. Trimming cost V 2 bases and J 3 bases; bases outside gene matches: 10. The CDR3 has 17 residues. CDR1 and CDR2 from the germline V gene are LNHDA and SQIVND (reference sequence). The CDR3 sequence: CASSISPGQGLDYGYTF. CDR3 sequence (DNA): TGTGCCAGTAGTATAAGCCCGGGACAGGGTTTGGACTATGGCTACACCTTC.

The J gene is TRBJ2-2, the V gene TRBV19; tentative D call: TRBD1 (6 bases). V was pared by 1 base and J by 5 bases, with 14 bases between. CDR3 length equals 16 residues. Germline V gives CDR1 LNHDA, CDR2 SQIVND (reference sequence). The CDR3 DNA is TGTGCCAGTAGTATAGGACAGGCAAGTAAGACCGGGGAGCTGTTTTTT. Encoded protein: CASSIGQASKTGELFF.

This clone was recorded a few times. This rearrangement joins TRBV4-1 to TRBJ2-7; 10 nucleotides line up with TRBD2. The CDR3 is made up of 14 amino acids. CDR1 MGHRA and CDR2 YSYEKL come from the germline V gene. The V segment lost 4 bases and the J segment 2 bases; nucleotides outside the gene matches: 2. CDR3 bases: TGCGCCAGCAGCCCAGCGGGGGGGGCCTACGAGCAGTACTTC. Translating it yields CASSPAGGAYEQYF.

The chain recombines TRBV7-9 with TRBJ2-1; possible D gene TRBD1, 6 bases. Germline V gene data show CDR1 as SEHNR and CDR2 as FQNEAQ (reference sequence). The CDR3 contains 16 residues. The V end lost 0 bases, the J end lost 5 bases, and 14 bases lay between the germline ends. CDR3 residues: CASSLAQGWAHNEQFF. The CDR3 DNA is TGTGCCAGCAGCTTAGCGCAGGGGTGGGCGCACAATGAGCAGTTCTTC.

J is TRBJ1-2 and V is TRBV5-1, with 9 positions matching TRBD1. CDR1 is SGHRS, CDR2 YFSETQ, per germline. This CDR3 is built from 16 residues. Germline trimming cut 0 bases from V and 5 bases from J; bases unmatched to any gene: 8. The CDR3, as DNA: TGCGCCAGCAGCTTGGCCGGTTTGGGACAGGGTTATGGCTACACCTTC. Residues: CASSLAGLGQGYGYTF.

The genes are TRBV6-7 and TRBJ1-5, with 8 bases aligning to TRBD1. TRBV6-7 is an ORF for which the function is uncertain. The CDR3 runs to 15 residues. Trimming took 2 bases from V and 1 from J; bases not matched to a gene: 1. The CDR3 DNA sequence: TGTGCCAGCAGTTACCAGGGGGCAAGCAATCAGCCCCAGCATTTT. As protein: CASSYQGASNQPQHF.

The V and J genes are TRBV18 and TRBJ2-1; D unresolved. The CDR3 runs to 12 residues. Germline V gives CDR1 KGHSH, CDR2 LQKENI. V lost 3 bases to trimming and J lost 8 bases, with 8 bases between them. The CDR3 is CASSPSRDEQFF. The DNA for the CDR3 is TGTGCCAGCTCACCTTCCCGGGATGAGCAGTTCTTC.

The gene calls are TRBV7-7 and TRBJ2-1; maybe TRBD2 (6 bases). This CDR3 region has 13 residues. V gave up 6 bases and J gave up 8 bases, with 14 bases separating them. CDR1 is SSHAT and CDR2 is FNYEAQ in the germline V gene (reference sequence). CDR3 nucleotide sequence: TGTGCCAGCAGTCTAGAGGAGGGCGATGAGCAGTTCTTC. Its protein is CASSLEEGDEQFF.

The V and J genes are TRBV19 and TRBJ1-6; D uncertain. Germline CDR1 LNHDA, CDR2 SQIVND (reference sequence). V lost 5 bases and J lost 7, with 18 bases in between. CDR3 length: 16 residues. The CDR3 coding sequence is TGTGCCAGTAGTTTCGATATCGGAGTCTCAAATTCACCCCTCCACTTT. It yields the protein CASSFDIGVSNSPLHF.

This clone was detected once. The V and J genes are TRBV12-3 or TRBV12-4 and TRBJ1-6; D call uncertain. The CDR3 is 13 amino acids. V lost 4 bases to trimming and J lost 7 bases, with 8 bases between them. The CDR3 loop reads CASSSDFNSPLHF. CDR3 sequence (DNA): TGTGCCAGCAGTTCGGACTTCAATTCACCCCTCCACTTT.

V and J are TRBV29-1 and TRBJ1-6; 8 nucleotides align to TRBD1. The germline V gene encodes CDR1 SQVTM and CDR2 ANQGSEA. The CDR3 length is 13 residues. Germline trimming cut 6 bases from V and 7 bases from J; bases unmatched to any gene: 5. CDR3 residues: CSVADRENSPLHF. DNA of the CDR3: TGCAGCGTCGCGGACAGGGAGAATTCACCCCTCCACTTT. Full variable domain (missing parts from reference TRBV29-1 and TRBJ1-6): SAVISQKPSRDICQRGTSLTIQCQVDSQVTMMFWYRQQPGQSLTLIATANQGSEATYESGFVIDKFPISRPNLTFSTLTVSNMSPEDSSIYLCSVADRENSPLHFGNGTRLTVT.